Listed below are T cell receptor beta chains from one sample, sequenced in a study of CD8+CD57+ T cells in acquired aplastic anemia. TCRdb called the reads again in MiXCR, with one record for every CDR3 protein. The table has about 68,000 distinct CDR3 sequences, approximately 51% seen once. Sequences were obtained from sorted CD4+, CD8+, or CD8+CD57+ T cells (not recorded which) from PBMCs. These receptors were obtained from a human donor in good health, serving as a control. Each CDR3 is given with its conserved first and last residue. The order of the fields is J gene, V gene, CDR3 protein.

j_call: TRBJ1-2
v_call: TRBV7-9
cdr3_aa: CASSQLRTDNYGYTF

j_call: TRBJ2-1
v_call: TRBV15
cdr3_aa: CATSRDLGGRVNEQFF

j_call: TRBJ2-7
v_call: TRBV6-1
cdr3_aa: CASSEQTGGNEQYF

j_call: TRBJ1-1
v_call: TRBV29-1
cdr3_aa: CSVVQGEAFF

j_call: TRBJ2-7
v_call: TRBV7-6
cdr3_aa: CASSLAGAEQYF

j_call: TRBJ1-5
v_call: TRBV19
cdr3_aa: CASSYRVGSNQPQHF

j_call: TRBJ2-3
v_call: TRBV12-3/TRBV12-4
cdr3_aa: CATQPRDPPGDTQYF

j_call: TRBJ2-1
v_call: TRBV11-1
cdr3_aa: CASSRRTSVAYNEQFF

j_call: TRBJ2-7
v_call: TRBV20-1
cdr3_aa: CSARLDGGHGYEQHF

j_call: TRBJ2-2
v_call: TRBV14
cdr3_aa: CASSHPEVAGDTGELFF

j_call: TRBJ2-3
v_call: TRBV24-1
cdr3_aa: CATSDARQGGTDTQYF

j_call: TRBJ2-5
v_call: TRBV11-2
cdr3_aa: CASSLAGTGEQETQYF

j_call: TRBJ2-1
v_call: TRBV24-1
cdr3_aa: CATSVGGSSYNEQFF

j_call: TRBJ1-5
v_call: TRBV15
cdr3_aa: CATSKENSNQPQHF

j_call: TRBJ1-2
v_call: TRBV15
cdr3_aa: CATSRVSSFNYGYTF

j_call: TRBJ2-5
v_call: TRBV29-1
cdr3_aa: CSAKTGTQYF

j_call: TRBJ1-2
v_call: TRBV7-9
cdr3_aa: CASLSGRGSGGYTF

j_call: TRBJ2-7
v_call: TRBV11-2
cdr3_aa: CASSLGHANEQYF

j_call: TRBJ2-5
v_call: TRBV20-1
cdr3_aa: CSARDLAGGPETQYF

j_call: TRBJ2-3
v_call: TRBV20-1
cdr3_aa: CSALTSGSLDTQYF

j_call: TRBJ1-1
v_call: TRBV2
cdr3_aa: CASSTGATFEAFF

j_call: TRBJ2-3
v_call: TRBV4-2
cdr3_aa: CASRNGGGDTQYF

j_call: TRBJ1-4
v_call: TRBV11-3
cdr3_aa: CASSLGDRENEKLFF

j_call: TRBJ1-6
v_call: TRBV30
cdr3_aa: CAWSVREGPDSPLHF

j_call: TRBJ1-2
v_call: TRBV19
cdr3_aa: CASSIGAAGGYTF

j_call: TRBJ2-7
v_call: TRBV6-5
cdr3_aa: CASSLGNKYEQYF

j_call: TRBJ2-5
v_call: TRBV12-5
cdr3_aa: CASGSGQQQETQYF

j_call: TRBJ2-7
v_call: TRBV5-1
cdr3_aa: CASSWDPAYEQYF

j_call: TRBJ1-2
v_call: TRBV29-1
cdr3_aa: CSAVDRGTIGYTF

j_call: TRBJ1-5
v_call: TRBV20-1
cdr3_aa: CSARGGRQAVNQPQHF

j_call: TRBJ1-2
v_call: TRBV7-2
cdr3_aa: CASSDGNYGYTF

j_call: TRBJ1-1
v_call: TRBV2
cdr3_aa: CASSKDSRPTEAFF

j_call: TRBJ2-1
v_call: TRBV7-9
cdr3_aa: CASRSSGGAYNEQFF

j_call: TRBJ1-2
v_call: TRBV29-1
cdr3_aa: CSVDSRGDYGYTF

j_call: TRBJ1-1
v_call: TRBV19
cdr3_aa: CASRGTLYTEAFF

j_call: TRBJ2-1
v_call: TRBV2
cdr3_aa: CASNLEAVYNEQFF

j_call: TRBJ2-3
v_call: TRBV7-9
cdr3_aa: CASSLGRTTDTQYF

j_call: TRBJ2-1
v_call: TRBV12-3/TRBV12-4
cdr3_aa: CASSLYSGNEQFF

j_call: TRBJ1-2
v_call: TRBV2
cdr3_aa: CASSSQGANYGYTF

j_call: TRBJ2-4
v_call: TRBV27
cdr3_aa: CASRGRLAKNIQYF

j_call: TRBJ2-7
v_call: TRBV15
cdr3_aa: CATSRGSYEQYF

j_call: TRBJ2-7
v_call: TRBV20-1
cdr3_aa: CSASKTSGATYEQYF

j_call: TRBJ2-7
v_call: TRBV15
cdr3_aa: CATSRYRTSGFYEQYF

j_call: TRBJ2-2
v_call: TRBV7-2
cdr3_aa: CASRGTGVTGELFF

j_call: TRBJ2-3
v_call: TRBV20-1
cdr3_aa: CSERLSSTDTQYF

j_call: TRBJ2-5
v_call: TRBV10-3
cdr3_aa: CAISGGAGSETQYF